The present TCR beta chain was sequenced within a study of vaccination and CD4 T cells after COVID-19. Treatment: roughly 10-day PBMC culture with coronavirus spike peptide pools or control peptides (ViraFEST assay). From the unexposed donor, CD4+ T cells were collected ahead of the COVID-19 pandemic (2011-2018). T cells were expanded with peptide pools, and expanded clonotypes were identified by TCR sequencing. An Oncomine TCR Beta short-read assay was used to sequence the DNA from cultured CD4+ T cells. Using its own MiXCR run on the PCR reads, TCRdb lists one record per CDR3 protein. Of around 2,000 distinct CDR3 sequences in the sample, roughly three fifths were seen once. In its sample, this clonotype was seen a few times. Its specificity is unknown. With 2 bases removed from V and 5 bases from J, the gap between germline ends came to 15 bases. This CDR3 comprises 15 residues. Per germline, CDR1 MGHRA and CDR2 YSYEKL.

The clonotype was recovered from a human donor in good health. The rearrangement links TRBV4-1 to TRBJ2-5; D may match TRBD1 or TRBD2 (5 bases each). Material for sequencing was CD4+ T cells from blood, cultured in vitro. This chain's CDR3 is CASSQLAGTPETQYF. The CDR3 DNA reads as TGCGCCAGCAGCCAACTGGCCGGGACCCCTGAGACCCAGTACTTC.